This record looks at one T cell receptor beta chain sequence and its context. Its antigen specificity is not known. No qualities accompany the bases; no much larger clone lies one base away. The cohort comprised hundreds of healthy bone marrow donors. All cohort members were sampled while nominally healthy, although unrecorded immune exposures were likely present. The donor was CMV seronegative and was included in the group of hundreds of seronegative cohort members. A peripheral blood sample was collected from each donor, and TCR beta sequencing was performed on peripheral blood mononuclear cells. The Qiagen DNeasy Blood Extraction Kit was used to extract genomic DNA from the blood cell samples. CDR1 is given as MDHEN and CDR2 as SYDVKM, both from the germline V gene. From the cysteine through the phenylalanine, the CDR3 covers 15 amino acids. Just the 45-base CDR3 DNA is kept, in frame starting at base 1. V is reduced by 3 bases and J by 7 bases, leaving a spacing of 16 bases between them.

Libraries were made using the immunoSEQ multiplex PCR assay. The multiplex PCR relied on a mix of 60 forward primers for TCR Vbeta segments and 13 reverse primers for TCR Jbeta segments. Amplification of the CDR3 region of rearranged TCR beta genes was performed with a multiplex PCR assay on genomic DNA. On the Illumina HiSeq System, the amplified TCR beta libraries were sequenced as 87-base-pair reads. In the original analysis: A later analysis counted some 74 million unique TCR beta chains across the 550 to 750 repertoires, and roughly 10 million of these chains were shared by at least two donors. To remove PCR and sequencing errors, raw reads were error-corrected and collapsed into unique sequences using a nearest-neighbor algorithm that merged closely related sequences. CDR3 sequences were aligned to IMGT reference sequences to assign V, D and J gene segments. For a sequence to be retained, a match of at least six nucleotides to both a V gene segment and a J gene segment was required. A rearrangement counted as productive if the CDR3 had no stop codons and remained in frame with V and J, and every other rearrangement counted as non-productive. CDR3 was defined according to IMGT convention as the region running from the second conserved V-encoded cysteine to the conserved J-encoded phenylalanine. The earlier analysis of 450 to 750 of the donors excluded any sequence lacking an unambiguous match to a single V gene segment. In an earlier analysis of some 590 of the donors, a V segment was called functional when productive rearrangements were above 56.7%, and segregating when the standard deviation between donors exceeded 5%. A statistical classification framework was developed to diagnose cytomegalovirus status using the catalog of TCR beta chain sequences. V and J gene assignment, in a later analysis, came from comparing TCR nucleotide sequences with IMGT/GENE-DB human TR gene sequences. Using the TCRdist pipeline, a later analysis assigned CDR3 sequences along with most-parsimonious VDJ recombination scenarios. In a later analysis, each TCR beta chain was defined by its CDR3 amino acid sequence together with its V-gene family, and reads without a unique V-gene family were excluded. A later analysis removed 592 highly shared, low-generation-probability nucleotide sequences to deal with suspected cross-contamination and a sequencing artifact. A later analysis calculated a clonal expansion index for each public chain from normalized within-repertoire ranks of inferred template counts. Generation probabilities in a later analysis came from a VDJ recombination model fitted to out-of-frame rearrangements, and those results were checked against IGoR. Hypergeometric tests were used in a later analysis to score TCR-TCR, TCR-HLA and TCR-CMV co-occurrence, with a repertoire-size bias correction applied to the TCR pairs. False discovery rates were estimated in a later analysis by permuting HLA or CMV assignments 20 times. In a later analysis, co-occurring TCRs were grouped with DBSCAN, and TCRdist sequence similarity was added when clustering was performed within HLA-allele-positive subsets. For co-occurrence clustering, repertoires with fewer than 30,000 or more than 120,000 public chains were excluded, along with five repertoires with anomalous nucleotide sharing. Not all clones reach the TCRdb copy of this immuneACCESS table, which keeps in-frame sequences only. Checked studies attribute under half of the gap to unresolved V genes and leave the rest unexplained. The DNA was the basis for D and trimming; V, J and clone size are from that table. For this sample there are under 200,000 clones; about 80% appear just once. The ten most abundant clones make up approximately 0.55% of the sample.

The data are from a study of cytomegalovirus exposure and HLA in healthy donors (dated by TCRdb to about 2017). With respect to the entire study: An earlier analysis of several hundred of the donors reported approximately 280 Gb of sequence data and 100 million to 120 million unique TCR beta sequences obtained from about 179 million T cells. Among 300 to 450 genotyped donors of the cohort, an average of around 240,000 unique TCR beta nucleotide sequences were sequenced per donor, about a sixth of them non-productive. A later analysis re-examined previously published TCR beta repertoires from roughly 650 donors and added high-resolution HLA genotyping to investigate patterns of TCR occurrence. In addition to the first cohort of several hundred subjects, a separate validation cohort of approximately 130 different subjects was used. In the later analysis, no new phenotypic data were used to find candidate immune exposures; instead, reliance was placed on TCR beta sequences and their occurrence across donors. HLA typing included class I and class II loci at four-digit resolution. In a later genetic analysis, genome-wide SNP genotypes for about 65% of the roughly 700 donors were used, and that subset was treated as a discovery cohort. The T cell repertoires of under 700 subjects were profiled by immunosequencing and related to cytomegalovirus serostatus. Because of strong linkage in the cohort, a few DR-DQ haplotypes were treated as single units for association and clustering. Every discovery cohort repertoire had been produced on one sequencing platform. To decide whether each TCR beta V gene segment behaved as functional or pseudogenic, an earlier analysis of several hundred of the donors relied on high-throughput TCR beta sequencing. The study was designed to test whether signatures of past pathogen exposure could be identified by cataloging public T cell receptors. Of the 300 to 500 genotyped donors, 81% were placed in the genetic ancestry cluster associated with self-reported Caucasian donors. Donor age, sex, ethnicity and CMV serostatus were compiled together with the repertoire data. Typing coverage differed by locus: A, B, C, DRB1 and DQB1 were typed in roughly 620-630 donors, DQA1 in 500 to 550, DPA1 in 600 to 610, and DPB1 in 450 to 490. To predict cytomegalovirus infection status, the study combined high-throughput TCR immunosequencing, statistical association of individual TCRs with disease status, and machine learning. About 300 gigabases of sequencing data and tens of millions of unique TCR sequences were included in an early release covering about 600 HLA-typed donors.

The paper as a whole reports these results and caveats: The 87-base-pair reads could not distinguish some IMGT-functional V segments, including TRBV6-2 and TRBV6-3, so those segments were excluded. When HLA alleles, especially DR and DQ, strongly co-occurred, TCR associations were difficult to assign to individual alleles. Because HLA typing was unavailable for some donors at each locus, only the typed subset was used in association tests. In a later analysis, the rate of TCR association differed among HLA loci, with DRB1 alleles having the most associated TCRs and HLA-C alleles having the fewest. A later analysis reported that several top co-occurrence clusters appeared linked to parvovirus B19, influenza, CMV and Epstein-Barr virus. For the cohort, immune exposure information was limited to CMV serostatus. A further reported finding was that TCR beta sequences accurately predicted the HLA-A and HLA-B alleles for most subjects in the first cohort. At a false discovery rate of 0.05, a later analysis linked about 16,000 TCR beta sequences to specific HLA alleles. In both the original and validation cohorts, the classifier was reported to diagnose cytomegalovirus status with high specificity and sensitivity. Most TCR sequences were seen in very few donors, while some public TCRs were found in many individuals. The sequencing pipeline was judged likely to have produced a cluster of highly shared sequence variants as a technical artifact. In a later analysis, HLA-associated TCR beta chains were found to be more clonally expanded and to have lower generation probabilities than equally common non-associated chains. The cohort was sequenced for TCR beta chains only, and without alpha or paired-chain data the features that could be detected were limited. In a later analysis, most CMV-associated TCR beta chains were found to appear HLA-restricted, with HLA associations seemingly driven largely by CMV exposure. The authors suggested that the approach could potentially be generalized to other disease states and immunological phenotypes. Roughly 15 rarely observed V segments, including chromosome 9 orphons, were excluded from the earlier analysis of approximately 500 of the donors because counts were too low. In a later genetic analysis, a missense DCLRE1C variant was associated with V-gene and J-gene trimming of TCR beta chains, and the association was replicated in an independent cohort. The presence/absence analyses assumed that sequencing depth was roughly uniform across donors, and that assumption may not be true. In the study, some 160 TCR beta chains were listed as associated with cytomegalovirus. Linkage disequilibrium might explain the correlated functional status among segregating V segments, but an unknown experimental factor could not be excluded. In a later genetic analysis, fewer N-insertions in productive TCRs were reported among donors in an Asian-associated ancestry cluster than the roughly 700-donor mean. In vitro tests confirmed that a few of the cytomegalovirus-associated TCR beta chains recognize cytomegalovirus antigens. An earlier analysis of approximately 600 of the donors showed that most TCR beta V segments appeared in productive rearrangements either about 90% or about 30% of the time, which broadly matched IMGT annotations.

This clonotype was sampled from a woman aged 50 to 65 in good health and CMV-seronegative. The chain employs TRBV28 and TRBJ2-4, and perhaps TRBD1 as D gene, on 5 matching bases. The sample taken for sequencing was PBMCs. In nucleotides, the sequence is TGTGCCAGCAGTTTGGCACAGGCCTCTCGGAACATTCAGTACTTC. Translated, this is CASSLAQASRNIQYF.